These 30 T cell receptor beta chains were all obtained from the same sample, sequenced in a study of blood T cells in healthy people across ages. A second PCR of 7 to 11 cycles used a sample-barcoded 5' primer and a J-beta primer mix. TCRdb re-analysed the 5' RACE reads in MiXCR, keeping a single row per CDR3 protein. In the table there are about 800,000 distinct CDR3 sequences, 55% to 75% of which are singletons. Sequenced sample: blood. The receptors stem from a man in his thirties or forties in good health.

As DNA, the CDR3 is TGTGCCACCGATGACAGCACGAACTCCTACGAGCAGTACTTC. As protein: CATDDSTNSYEQYF. V and J are TRBV10-3 and TRBJ2-7, with D possibly matching TRBD1 (5 bases). This CDR3 comprises 14 residues. V dropped 10 bases and J dropped 0 bases, with 16 bases sitting between them. Per the germline V gene, CDR1 is ENHRY and CDR2 is SYGVKD.

This clonotype turned up a few times. V gene TRBV29-1 combines with J gene TRBJ2-1; D is ambiguous. Trimming removed 4 bases at V and 6 bases at J, with 10 bases between. The CDR3 is 12 residues long. The germline CDR1 and CDR2 sequences are SQVTM and ANQGSEA. The CDR3 protein is CSVVQFVNEQFF. The CDR3 bases are TGCAGCGTTGTCCAATTTGTCAATGAGCAGTTCTTC.

The chain uses TRBV20-1 and TRBJ2-3, with D hard to call. Germline V gene data show CDR1 as DFQATT and CDR2 as SNEGSKA (reference sequence). This CDR3 has 12 amino acids. Trimming pared 5 bases from V and 9 bases from J, leaving 15 bases between. In nucleotides, the CDR3 is TGCAGTGCTCCCGAGCAGTCCGACACGCAGTATTTT. It codes for CSAPEQSDTQYF.

V usage is TRBV7-9 and J usage is TRBJ2-1, with a tentative D call TRBD2 (6 bases). The CDR3 is 14 amino acids. Germline assignment: CDR1 SEHNR and CDR2 FQNEAQ (reference sequence). The ends were cut back, 5 bases at V and 6 bases at J, with 14 bases in the middle. In nucleotides, the CDR3 is TGTGCCAGCAGCCAAGTAGCGGTATCCAATGAGCAGTTCTTC. Translation: CASSQVAVSNEQFF. The full variable domain, its missing parts supplied by reference TRBV7-9 and TRBJ2-1, is DTGVSQNPRHKITKRGQNVTFRCDPISEHNRLYWYRQTLGQGPEFLTYFQNEAQLEKSRLLSDRFSAERPKGSFSTLEIQRTEQGDSAMYLCASSQVAVSNEQFFGPGTRLTVL.

The chain employs TRBV27 and TRBJ2-1; possible D gene TRBD2, 5 bases. V was clipped by 5 bases and J by 7 bases, with 21 bases between them. Germline V gene lookup returns CDR1 MNHEY and CDR2 SMNVEV (reference sequence). The CDR3 sequence is 16 residues long. Written as DNA, the CDR3 is TGTGCCAGCAGTCCCTCTGGGCGGGCTAATAGGAATGAGCAGTTCTTC. The encoded protein is CASSPSGRANRNEQFF.

This clonotype was counted a few times. The rearrangement uses TRBV7-2 and TRBJ1-2; 8 positions agree with TRBD1. Germline values: CDR1 SGHTA, CDR2 FQGNSA. There are 14 residues in the CDR3. Trimming cost V 1 base and J 4 bases; bases outside gene matches: 2. The CDR3 bases are TGTGCCAGCAGCTTAGGGGGACAGGTCTATGGCTACACCTTC. Protein: CASSLGGQVYGYTF.

This clonotype was picked up a small number of times. This chain connects TRBV15 to TRBJ2-5, with TRBD2 matching over 7 bases. TRBJ2-1 matches the DNA end more closely, so the J call is doubtful. The CDR3 runs 14 residues. The germline V gene encodes CDR1 LNHNV and CDR2 YYDKDF (reference sequence). CDR3 sequence (DNA): TGTGCCACCAGCAGAGGGACTAGGCAAGAGACCCAGTTCTTC. It translates to CATSRGTRQETQFF.

The chain links TRBV7-2 to TRBJ1-4; TRBD1 is a possible D gene (6 bases). Trimming cost V 4 bases and J 5 bases, with 14 bases left between them. CDR1 and CDR2 (germline): SGHTA, FQGNSA. This CDR3 comprises 15 residues. CDR3 residues: CASSSNGQLNEKLFF. The DNA for the CDR3 is TGTGCCAGCAGCTCTAACGGACAGCTGAATGAAAAACTGTTTTTT.

The table lists this clonotype with a few counts. The J gene is TRBJ2-3, the V gene TRBV20-1; 7 bases align to TRBD2. This CDR3 is built from 13 residues. Germline CDR1 reads DFQATT; CDR2 reads SNEGSKA (reference sequence). Unmatched junction bases numbered 11, after V lost 8 bases and J lost 6 bases. In DNA form, the CDR3 reads TGCAGTAATCAAGCGGGATCGGGGGATACGCAGTATTTT. Residues: CSNQAGSGDTQYF.

This chain uses TRBV28 with TRBJ2-5; the match to TRBD1 covers 11 bases. Near its end, the DNA agrees better with TRBJ2-7, so the J call may be wrong. Germline CDR1 is MDHEN and CDR2 is SYDVKM. The CDR3 is made up of 14 amino acids. CDR3 nucleotide sequence: TGTGCCAGCAGAATACGGGACAGGGGGGGCGAGCAGTACTTC. This codes for CASRIRDRGGEQYF.

CDR3 in amino acids: CSARDWGDRLYGYTF. The CDR3 DNA follows: TGCAGTGCTAGAGATTGGGGGGACAGGCTCTATGGCTACACCTTC. The chain couples TRBV20-1 to TRBJ1-2; 8 bases are a match to TRBD1. CDR3 length: 15 residues. CDR1 and CDR2 (germline): DFQATT, SNEGSKA (reference sequence). The junction had 7 bases not matched to a gene; V was cut back by 0 bases and J by 4 bases.

This clonotype was counted only a few times. The rearrangement links TRBV5-4 to TRBJ2-1, with D maybe TRBD2 (6 bases). The V and J ends lost 2 bases and 7 bases respectively, with 19 bases between them. The germline V gene encodes CDR1 SGHNT and CDR2 YYREEE (reference sequence). The CDR3 totals 16 residues. The CDR3 loop is CASSFLSGMIRNEQFF. CDR3 nucleotides: TGTGCCAGCAGCTTTCTTAGCGGAATGATACGGAATGAGCAGTTCTTC.

The V and J genes are TRBV4-1 and TRBJ1-1; D gene unclear. The germline V gene has CDR1 MGHRA and CDR2 YSYEKL. Between the trimmed V and J ends, which lost 1 base and 0 bases, there was a span of 9 bases. The CDR3 sequence is 15 residues long. The CDR3 region is CASSQGRLMNTEAFF. CDR3 nucleotides: TGCGCCAGCAGCCAAGGACGATTGATGAACACTGAAGCTTTCTTT.

The sample holds a few counts of this clonotype. V usage is TRBV12-3 or TRBV12-4 and J usage is TRBJ2-7; D gene unclear. The ends were cut back, 5 bases at V and 1 base at J, with 9 bases in the middle. This CDR3 has 13 residues. The CDR3 region has the DNA TGTGCCAGCAGTCCCGCCCCGTCCTACGAGCAGTACTTC. Translating it yields CASSPAPSYEQYF.

This rearrangement joins TRBV11-2 to TRBJ2-3; tentatively, D is TRBD2 (6 bases). Germline V CDR1 and CDR2: SGHAT, FQNNGV. The CDR3 has 13 residues. V lost 5 bases, J lost 6 bases, and 12 bases lay in between. The CDR3 DNA is TGTGCCAGCAGCCGGGACTTGCGGGATACGCAGTATTTT. Protein sequence: CASSRDLRDTQYF.

The chain recombines TRBV4-2 with TRBJ2-1; TRBD2 matches 9 bases. The J call may be faulty, since TRBJ2-7 better matches the DNA end. The CDR3 has 16 residues. Germline values: CDR1 LGHNA, CDR2 YNFKEQ. Here the CDR3 reads CASSQDGLAGSNEQYF. CDR3 DNA sequence: TGTGCCAGCAGCCAAGACGGGCTAGCGGGATCCAATGAGCAGTACTTC.

The chain employs TRBV6-5 and TRBJ2-3, with D possibly being TRBD2 (5 bases). V lost 5 bases and J lost 4, with 13 bases in between. This CDR3 is 14 amino acids long. Per the germline V gene, CDR1 is MNHEY and CDR2 is SVGAGI. As DNA, the CDR3 is TGTGCCAGCAGTCTCAGGACTCCTGCAGATACGCAGTATTTT. Protein: CASSLRTPADTQYF.

The chain recombines TRBV29-1 with TRBJ2-5, with 9 nucleotides matching TRBD2. CDR3 size: 14 residues. Trimming at V came to 3 bases and at J to 2 bases, leaving 4 bases not matched to a gene. Germline V gene data show CDR1 as SQVTM and CDR2 as ANQGSEA. The CDR3 DNA reads as TGCAGCGTTGAGGTAGCGGGAGAACAAGAGACCCAGTACTTC. Translating it yields CSVEVAGEQETQYF. Together with reference TRBV29-1 and TRBJ2-5, the CDR3 gives the full variable domain: SAVISQKPSRDICQRGTSLTIQCQVDSQVTMMFWYRQQPGQSLTLIATANQGSEATYESGFVIDKFPISRPNLTFSTLTVSNMSPEDSSIYLCSVEVAGEQETQYFGPGTRLLVL.

In this sample, this clonotype turned up a few times. V usage is TRBV4-2 and J usage is TRBJ2-4; D remains unclear. The germline gives CDR1 LGHNA, CDR2 YNFKEQ. The V and J ends lost 1 base and 13 bases respectively, with 20 bases between them. The CDR3 contains 15 residues. The CDR3 region is CASSQGDSSLMEQYF. In DNA, the CDR3 is TGTGCCAGCAGCCAAGGAGATTCGTCTCTTATGGAGCAGTACTTC.

This chain connects TRBV4-3 to TRBJ2-6; D is uncertain. CDR3 size: 18 residues. V was clipped by 0 bases and J by 0 bases, with 12 bases between them. In germline, CDR1 is LGHNA, CDR2 YSLEER. The CDR3: CASSQDIGSYSGANVLTF. The CDR3 region has the DNA TGCGCCAGCAGCCAAGATATCGGCAGCTACTCTGGGGCCAACGTCCTGACTTTC.

The CDR3 reads CATKITGSNEQFF. CDR3 in DNA: TGTGCCACAAAAATAACAGGCTCCAATGAGCAGTTCTTC. V and J are TRBV6-2 or TRBV6-3 and TRBJ2-1, with D maybe TRBD1 (5 bases). In germline, CDR1 is MNHEY, CDR2 SVGEGT. The CDR3 extends over 13 amino acids. Trimming took off 10 bases at V and 6 bases at J, with 16 bases between the two ends.

This sequence joins TRBV7-6 and TRBJ2-5; 7 bases align to TRBD2. Looked up from germline, CDR1 is SGHVS and CDR2 is FNYEAQ. CDR3 length equals 19 residues. Trimming at V came to 1 base and at J to 2 bases, leaving 16 bases not matched to a gene. The CDR3 DNA sequence: TGTGCCAGCAGCTTAGTCTTCGGTTTGGCGGGGGAGACACAAGAGACCCAGTACTTC. This sequence encodes CASSLVFGLAGETQETQYF.

The CDR3 protein is CASSPHGAKNIQYF. DNA for the CDR3: TGTGCCAGCAGCCCCCACGGGGCGAAAAACATTCAGTACTTC. The rearrangement joins TRBV7-2 to TRBJ2-4; D tentatively fits TRBD1 or TRBD2 (5 bases each). Trimming shortened V by 5 bases and J by 4 bases, and 12 bases separated the two germline ends. The CDR3 extends over 14 amino acids. From germline, CDR1 is SGHTA and CDR2 FQGNSA.

The chain has TRBV20-1 and TRBJ2-1; TRBD1 is a possible D gene (6 bases). Trimming stripped 4 bases from V and 2 bases from J, with 15 bases between. The germline V gene encodes CDR1 DFQATT and CDR2 SNEGSKA (reference sequence). This CDR3 is 15 amino acids long. The chain's CDR3 is CSANRAGGTYNEQFF. CDR3 DNA sequence: TGCAGTGCTAACAGGGCCGGCGGTACCTACAATGAGCAGTTCTTC.

The chain combines TRBV12-3 or TRBV12-4 with TRBJ1-5; D remains unclear. With 3 bases removed from V and 6 bases from J, the gap between germline ends came to 12 bases. The CDR3 is 14 residues long. CDR3: CASSFRGNSQPQHF. The CDR3 DNA follows: TGTGCCAGCAGTTTCCGAGGCAACAGTCAGCCCCAGCATTTT.

This chain connects TRBV4-2 to TRBJ2-7, with D possibly TRBD2 on 5 matching bases. Trimming removed 0 bases at V and 3 bases at J, with 18 bases between. Germline CDR1 is LGHNA and CDR2 is YNFKEQ. The CDR3 loop spans 17 amino acids. CDR3 region: CASSQEEYTTGSYEQYF. For the CDR3, the DNA is TGTGCCAGCAGCCAAGAGGAGTATACGACGGGGAGCTACGAGCAGTACTTC.

The rearrangement joins TRBV5-1 to TRBJ2-1; D gene unclear. CDR1 is SGHRS, CDR2 YFSETQ, per germline. Trimming stripped 7 bases from V and 12 bases from J, with 14 bases between. CDR3 length: 11 amino acids. For the CDR3, the DNA is TGCGCCAGCTACGGGCCGAATCGGCAGTTCTTC. As protein: CASYGPNRQFF.

The chain joins TRBV7-9 to TRBJ2-4; weak D call: TRBD2 (6 bases). The J call is doubtful: the DNA matches TRBJ2-7 better. CDR1 is SEHNR and CDR2 is FQNEAQ in the germline V gene (reference sequence). The CDR3 has 15 amino acids. CDR3: CASSPSSAGRNEQYF. DNA of the CDR3: TGTGCCAGCAGCCCATCCTCGGCGGGGAGGAACGAGCAGTACTTC.

The chain recombines TRBV10-1 with TRBJ1-2; no reliable D call. Deletions cut 0 bases from V and 8 bases from J, with 13 bases between. CDR3 length equals 14 residues. Germline CDR1 and CDR2: WNHNN and SYGVQD (reference sequence). In DNA form, the CDR3 reads TGCGCCAGCAGTGAGTCAAGGCATACTGGCGGCTACACCTTC. Translated, it gives CASSESRHTGGYTF.

In its sample, this clonotype was seen once. The rearrangement joins TRBV20-1 to TRBJ1-2, with D possibly being TRBD1 (6 bases). V lost 1 base to trimming and J lost 4 bases, with 13 bases between them. The CDR3 is 14 residues long. Germline V CDR1 and CDR2: DFQATT, SNEGSKA (reference sequence). CDR3: CSARASQGSYGYTF. In DNA, the CDR3 is TGCAGTGCTAGAGCTTCCCAGGGGTCCTATGGCTACACCTTC.